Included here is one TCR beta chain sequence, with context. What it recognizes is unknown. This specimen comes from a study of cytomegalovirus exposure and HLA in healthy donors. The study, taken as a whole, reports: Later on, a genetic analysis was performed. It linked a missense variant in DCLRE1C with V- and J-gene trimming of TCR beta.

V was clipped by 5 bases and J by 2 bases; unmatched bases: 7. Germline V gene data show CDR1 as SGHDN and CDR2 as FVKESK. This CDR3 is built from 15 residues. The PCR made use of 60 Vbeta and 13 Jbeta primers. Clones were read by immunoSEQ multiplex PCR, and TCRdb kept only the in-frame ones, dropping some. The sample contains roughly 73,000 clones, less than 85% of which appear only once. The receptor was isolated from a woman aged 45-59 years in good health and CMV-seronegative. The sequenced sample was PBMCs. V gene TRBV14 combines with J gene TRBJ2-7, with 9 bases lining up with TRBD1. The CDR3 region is CASSSGQGRTYEQYF. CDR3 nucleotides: TGTGCCAGCAGCTCAGGACAGGGGAGAACCTACGAGCAGTACTTC.